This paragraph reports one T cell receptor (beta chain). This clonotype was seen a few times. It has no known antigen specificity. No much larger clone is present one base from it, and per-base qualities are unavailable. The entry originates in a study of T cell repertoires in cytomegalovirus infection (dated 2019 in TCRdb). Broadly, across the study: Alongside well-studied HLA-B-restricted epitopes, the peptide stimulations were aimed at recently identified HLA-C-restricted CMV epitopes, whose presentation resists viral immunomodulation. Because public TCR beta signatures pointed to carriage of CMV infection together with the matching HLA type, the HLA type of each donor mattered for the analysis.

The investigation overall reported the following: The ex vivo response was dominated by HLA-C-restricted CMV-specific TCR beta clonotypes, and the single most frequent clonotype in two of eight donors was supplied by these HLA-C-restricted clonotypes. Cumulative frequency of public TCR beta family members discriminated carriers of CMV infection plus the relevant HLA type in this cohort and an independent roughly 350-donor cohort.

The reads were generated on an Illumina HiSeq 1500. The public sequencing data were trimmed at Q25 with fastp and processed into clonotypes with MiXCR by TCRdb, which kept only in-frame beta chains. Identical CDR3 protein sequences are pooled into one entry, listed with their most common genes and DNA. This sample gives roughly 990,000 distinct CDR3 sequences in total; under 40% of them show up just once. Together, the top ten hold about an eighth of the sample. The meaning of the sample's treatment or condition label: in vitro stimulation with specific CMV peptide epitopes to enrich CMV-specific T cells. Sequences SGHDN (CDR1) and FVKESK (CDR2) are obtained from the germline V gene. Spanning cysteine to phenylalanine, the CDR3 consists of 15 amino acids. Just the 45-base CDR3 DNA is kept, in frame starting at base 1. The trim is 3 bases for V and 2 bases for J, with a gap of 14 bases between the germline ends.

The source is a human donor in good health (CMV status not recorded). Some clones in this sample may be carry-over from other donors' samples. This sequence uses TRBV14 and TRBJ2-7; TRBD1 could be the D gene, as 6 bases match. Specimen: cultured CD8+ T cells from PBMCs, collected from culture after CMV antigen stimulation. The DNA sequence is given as TGTGCCAGCAGCCAGGAGTCAGGGGACCCCTACGAGCAGTACTTC. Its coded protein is CASSQESGDPYEQYF.